A single sample gave rise to the 23 T cell receptor beta chains below, sequenced in a study of graft-versus-host responses after intestinal transplantation. Processing was applied to graft tissue in order to liberate intraepithelial and lamina propria lymphocytes. Assay: immunoSEQ multiplex PCR; the TCRdb copy retains only in-frame clones and omits some. This table has roughly 27,000 clones, over 60% appearing once. The sample consisted of ileum tissue, taken 98 days after intestinal transplantation. The receptors come from a human patient who received an intestinal transplant, so some T cells may come from the graft donor.

V and J are TRBV19 and TRBJ1-2; D perhaps matches TRBD1 (5 bases). Germline CDR1 and CDR2: LNHDA and SQIVND (reference sequence). The CDR3 extends over 13 amino acids. V was shortened by 5 bases and J by 4 bases, with 11 bases between the two germline ends. The CDR3 DNA follows: TGTGCCAGTAGTTACAGGACCTCCTATGGCTACACCTTC. It translates to CASSYRTSYGYTF.

This rearrangement joins TRBV6-1 to TRBJ2-3, with a possible D match to TRBD1 (5 bases). V lost 6 bases and J 0 bases, leaving 13 bases between the germline ends. CDR1 and CDR2 from the germline V gene are MNHNS and SASEGT. The CDR3 is 15 residues long. The CDR3 coding sequence is TGTGCCAGCAGCCCCGGACACCCTAGCACAGATACGCAGTATTTT. Protein sequence: CASSPGHPSTDTQYF.

V gene TRBV4-1 combines with J gene TRBJ1-2; TRBD1 might be the D (5 bases). Germline CDR1 reads MGHRA; CDR2 reads YSYEKL. The V end was cut by 0 bases, the J end by 4 bases, with 30 bases between. The CDR3 consists of 21 residues. The CDR3 reads CASSQDRLGGTERYYAYGYTF. The CDR3 nucleotides are TGCGCCAGCAGCCAAGATCGGTTGGGTGGGACGGAGCGGTACTACGCCTATGGCTACACCTTC.

The chain recombines TRBV18 with TRBJ2-1; TRBD2 aligns across 10 bases. Per the germline V gene, CDR1 is KGHSH and CDR2 is LQKENI. The V and J ends lost 2 bases and 3 bases, in that order; junction bases with no gene match: 10. The CDR3 is 18 residues long. Written as DNA, the CDR3 is TGTGCCAGCTCACCAGTGAAGCGGGGGGGCGGTGGCTACAATGAGCAGTTCTTC. This encodes CASSPVKRGGGGYNEQFF.

V usage is TRBV10-1 and J usage is TRBJ2-3, with D possibly matching TRBD1 (6 bases). CDR1 is WNHNN and CDR2 is SYGVQD in the germline V gene (reference sequence). The CDR3 totals 16 residues. Between the trimmed V and J ends, which lost 0 bases and 2 bases, there was a span of 12 bases. CDR3 sequence reads: CASSESLGQNTDTQYF. CDR3 nucleotide sequence: TGCGCCAGCAGTGAGTCTTTAGGACAGAACACAGATACGCAGTATTTT.

The J gene is TRBJ2-1, the V gene TRBV28; TRBD2 is a possible D gene (7 bases). CDR3 length: 15 amino acids. V lost 6 bases to trimming and J lost 8 bases, with 20 bases between them. From germline, CDR1 is MDHEN and CDR2 SYDVKM. CDR3 sequence reads: CASRYHRAAGDEQFF. The CDR3 DNA follows: TGTGCCAGCAGATATCACAGGGCGGCGGGGGATGAGCAGTTCTTC.

This chain's CDR3 is CASSDGTGVEGYTF. DNA of the CDR3: TGCGCCAGCAGTGACGGGACAGGGGTGGAGGGCTACACCTTC. The chain recombines TRBV10-2 with TRBJ1-2; TRBD1 matches 10 bases. The CDR3 consists of 14 residues. Losses at the gene ends were 3 bases for V and 8 bases for J; bases not matched to a gene: 6. Germline V CDR1 and CDR2: WSHSY, SAAADI.

This clone was seen once. The chain couples TRBV28 to TRBJ1-2; D may be TRBD1 (6 bases). V gave up 6 bases and J gave up 8 bases, with 16 bases separating them. The CDR3 extends over 13 amino acids. Germline values: CDR1 MDHEN, CDR2 SYDVKM. The CDR3 DNA is TGTGCCAGCAGGATCCCACAGGGCGCCGGCTACACCTTC. Translation gives CASRIPQGAGYTF.

V is TRBV9 and J is TRBJ2-7, with D perhaps given as TRBD1 or TRBD2 (5 bases each). Trimming shortened V by 0 bases and J by 4 bases, and 11 bases separated the two germline ends. This CDR3 is 14 amino acids long. Germline CDR1 reads SGDLS; CDR2 reads YYNGEE. DNA for the CDR3: TGTGCCAGCAGCGTAGATGGGGGAGCGTACGAGCAGTACTTC. Its translation: CASSVDGGAYEQYF.

The V call is TRBV6-1, the J call TRBJ2-1, with TRBD2 matching over 11 bases. Germline V gene sequence: CDR1 MNHNS, CDR2 SASEGT. The CDR3 is 15 residues long. V trimming: 5 bases; J trimming: 6 bases; junction bases outside the gene matches: 6. This CDR3 reads CASSLAGGPINEQFF. Here the CDR3 DNA reads TGTGCCAGCAGTTTAGCGGGGGGGCCTATCAATGAGCAGTTCTTC.

This clone has only one observation. This chain joins TRBV19 and TRBJ2-2; D is uncertain. V gave up 5 bases and J gave up 7 bases, with 8 bases separating them. The CDR3 contains 12 residues. Germline lookup yields CDR1 LNHDA and CDR2 SQIVND (reference sequence). The CDR3: CASSFDGGELFF. The CDR3 DNA reads TGTGCCAGTAGTTTTGACGGCGGGGAGCTGTTTTTT.

CDR3 amino acids: CASSVSTGGAGYGYTF. CDR3 sequence (DNA): TGCGCCAGCAGCGTTAGTACAGGGGGCGCGGGCTATGGCTACACCTTC. The chain is built from TRBV4-1 and TRBJ1-2; 9 positions match TRBD1. The ends lost 5 bases at V and 4 bases at J; junction bases unmatched: 11. Germline V gene sequence: CDR1 MGHRA, CDR2 YSYEKL. This CDR3 is built from 16 residues.

The rearrangement uses TRBV7-2 and TRBJ1-5; 8 nucleotides line up with TRBD1. Germline lookup yields CDR1 SGHTA and CDR2 FQGNSA. V shed 5 bases, J shed 2 bases, and the junction held 8 bases outside the gene matches. CDR3 length: 16 residues. The CDR3 nucleotides read TGTGCCAGCAGCCCCACTCCGGGACAGGGCAATCAGCCCCAGCATTTT. Amino acid sequence: CASSPTPGQGNQPQHF. The full variable domain, completed using reference TRBV7-2 and TRBJ1-5, is GAGVSQSPSNKVTEKGKDVELRCDPISGHTALYWYRQSLGQGLEFLIYFQGNSAPDKSGLPSDRFSAERTGGSVSTLTIQRTQQEDSAVYLCASSPTPGQGNQPQHFGDGTRLSIL.

The chain joins TRBV30 to TRBJ1-6; 11 nucleotides match TRBD1. This CDR3 is built from 18 residues. The ends lost 3 bases at V and 1 base at J; junction bases unmatched: 8. Germline V gives CDR1 GTSNPN, CDR2 SVGIG (reference sequence). CDR3: CAWRAEGQGGSYNSPLHF. In DNA form, the CDR3 reads TGTGCCTGGAGGGCCGAGGGACAGGGGGGTTCCTATAATTCACCCCTCCACTTT.

The gene calls are TRBV4-1 and TRBJ2-7; the match to TRBD1 covers 7 bases. Germline CDR1 MGHRA, CDR2 YSYEKL. This CDR3 comprises 14 residues. J gave up 3 bases and V 3 bases, and 5 bases lay outside the gene matches. The CDR3 DNA follows: TGCGCCAGCAGCCAGCTAACAGGGGTCTACGAGCAGTACTTC. This encodes CASSQLTGVYEQYF.

This clone was seen only once. The rearrangement joins TRBV27 to TRBJ2-1; TRBD2 matches 9 bases. This CDR3 comprises 15 residues. Germline CDR1 is MNHEY and CDR2 is SMNVEV (reference sequence). The V and J ends lost 6 bases and 1 base, in that order; junction bases with no gene match: 4. CDR3 sequence reads: CASSLGLASYNEQFF. The CDR3 region has the DNA TGTGCCAGCAGCCTCGGACTAGCGTCCTACAATGAGCAGTTCTTC.

The chain combines TRBV10-1 with TRBJ2-1, with D unresolved. Germline V gene data show CDR1 as WNHNN and CDR2 as SYGVQD (reference sequence). Deletions cut 4 bases from V and 4 bases from J, with 8 bases between. The CDR3 has 13 residues. CDR3 DNA sequence: TGCGCCAGCAGTGTGGGCTCTTACAATGAGCAGTTCTTC. This codes for CASSVGSYNEQFF.

Regarding this clone: Other DNA sequences within the sample encode an identical CDR3. The chain's CDR3 is CASSLAGGPSGELFF. The CDR3 region has the DNA TGTGCCAGCAGCTTAGCGGGGGGGCCGTCCGGGGAGCTGTTTTTT. The chain carries TRBV11-2 and TRBJ2-2; 8 nucleotides match TRBD2. V lost 1 base and J lost 6; bases outside the gene matches: 4. The CDR3 consists of 15 residues. Germline V lookup: CDR1 SGHAT, CDR2 FQNNGV.

This chain joins TRBV5-4 and TRBJ1-2, with 9 bases matching TRBD1. Per germline, CDR1 SGHNT and CDR2 YYREEE (reference sequence). V was clipped by 3 bases and J by 3 bases; unmatched bases: 9. This CDR3 is built from 16 residues. This CDR3 is CASSSAARTGDYGYTF. CDR3 nucleotides: TGTGCCAGCAGCTCCGCAGCGAGGACAGGGGACTATGGCTACACCTTC.

On this clone itself: Other DNA sequences in this sample translate to the same CDR3. The CDR3 bases are TGTGCCAGCAGCGCCAAGACAGGATATAGCACAGATACGCAGTATTTT. The encoded protein is CASSAKTGYSTDTQYF. The chain couples TRBV9 to TRBJ2-3; D possibly corresponds to TRBD1 (6 bases). Trimming removed 3 bases from V and 0 bases from J, with 14 bases in between. Germline V lookup: CDR1 SGDLS, CDR2 YYNGEE. CDR3 length equals 16 residues.

This rearrangement joins TRBV29-1 to TRBJ2-1; TRBD2 matches at 7 bases. After removal of 5 bases from V and 6 bases from J, the junction contained 7 bases not matched to a gene. CDR1 SQVTM and CDR2 ANQGSEA come from the germline V gene. The CDR3 extends over 13 amino acids. The CDR3 here is CSVRLAVGNEQFF. CDR3 nucleotides: TGCAGCGTTCGACTAGCAGTGGGCAATGAGCAGTTCTTC.

This chain connects TRBV27 to TRBJ1-5; 7 bases map to TRBD1. V lost 3 bases and J lost 6; bases outside the gene matches: 8. This CDR3 region has 15 residues. Germline V gene lookup returns CDR1 MNHEY and CDR2 SMNVEV (reference sequence). The CDR3 protein is CASSFYGTAPQPQHF. The CDR3 DNA follows: TGTGCCAGCAGTTTTTACGGGACAGCGCCTCAGCCCCAGCATTTT.

The CDR3 spells CASSLSYGKVGGYTF. In DNA form, the CDR3 reads TGTGCCAGCTCACTCTCGTACGGAAAAGTTGGTGGCTACACCTTC. This sequence joins TRBV18 and TRBJ1-2; D gene uncertain. CDR1 and CDR2 from the germline V gene are KGHSH and LQKENI. The CDR3 totals 15 residues. V gave up 4 bases and J gave up 7 bases, with 19 bases separating them.